This T cell receptor (beta chain) was identified in a study of blood T cell repertoires in COVID-19. Overall study: Italy, Spain and the United States were the sources of the convalescent and acute COVID-19 samples. The analysed material was cDNA or gDNA that came from T cells, B-cell-depleted T cells, or PBMCs.

Original handling: Amplification of reference gene primers was used by the study to estimate nucleated cell counts. Assay: immunoSEQ multiplex PCR; the TCRdb copy retains only in-frame clones and omits some. V and J calls and clone size are copied from that table; D and trimming were computed from the DNA. The sample lists a few hundred thousand clones; approximately 90% were seen once. Trimming pared 4 bases from V and 5 bases from J, leaving 9 bases between. CDR1 and CDR2 (germline): SGHNT, YENEEA. The CDR3 sequence is 14 residues long. This rearrangement joins TRBV11-3 to TRBJ1-6, with D tentatively TRBD1 (6 bases). The clonotype comes from a man aged 25 to 45 who had recovered from COVID-19. The specimen sequenced was peripheral blood. The CDR3 region has the DNA TGTGCCAGCAGCTCCGGGACAAATAATTCACCCCTCCACTTT. As protein: CASSSGTNNSPLHF. The full variable domain, in which reference TRBV11-3 and TRBJ1-6 provide the parts outside the CDR3, is EAGVVQSPRYKIIEKKQPVAFWCNPISGHNTLYWYLQNLGQGPELLIRYENEEAVDDSQLPKDRFSAERLKGVDSTLKIQPAELGDSAVYLCASSSGTNNSPLHFGNGTRLTVT.